Sequencing of this T cell receptor beta chain was carried out in a study of cytotoxic CD8 clonotypes in ibrutinib-treated CLL. Study background: Average yields of 255,043 productive templates and approximately 100,000 productive rearrangements characterized the samples. Study results and limitations: Clonality measured at baseline exceeded age-matched healthy donors, tracking circulating CD8+ T-cell counts. Rare overall, public clonotypes shrank or held steady under therapy.

Of note for this clone: Its specificity is not known.

CDR1 is MNHEY and CDR2 is SVGAGI in the germline V gene. The CDR3 loop spans 11 amino acids. The germline V and J ends were trimmed by 7 bases and 6 bases, with 9 bases remaining between them. Clones were read by immunoSEQ multiplex PCR, and TCRdb kept only the in-frame ones, dropping some. The table lists 60,000 to 75,000 clones, approximately 90% of them singletons. Cryopreserved PBMCs were the source of 2 to 2.5 micrograms of genomic DNA, which went to TCR beta libraries. The gene calls are TRBV6-5 and TRBJ1-1, with unresolved D. The source material was PBMCs, sampled after 12 months of ibrutinib treatment. The origin of this receptor is a human donor with chronic lymphocytic leukemia. CDR3 bases: TGTGCCAGCATGGTTTTTTCTGAAGCTTTCTTT. This translates into CASMVFSEAFF.